A single sample is the source of the 17 T cell receptor beta chains below, sequenced in a study of neoadjuvant anti-PD-1 for oral cavity cancer. Some clones are missing from TCRdb's copy, which holds only in-frame ones; the method was immunoSEQ multiplex PCR. The sample has 9,500 to 15,000 clones, 60% to 80% seen once. As for time point: after neoadjuvant nivolumab, at surgical resection. Material: PBMCs, obtained after nivolumab (anti-PD-1) treatment. These receptors were taken from a person between 35 and 79 years old with oral cavity squamous cell carcinoma.

The J gene is TRBJ1-2, the V gene TRBV5-1; no definite D call. Germline V gene data show CDR1 as SGHRS and CDR2 as YFSETQ. Deletions cut 4 bases from V and 2 bases from J, with 9 bases between. This CDR3 is built from 13 residues. This CDR3 is CASSPAGNYGYTF. CDR3 DNA sequence: TGCGCCAGCAGCCCGGCGGGGAACTATGGCTACACCTTC.

This clone has only a few counts. This rearrangement joins TRBV11-2 to TRBJ1-3; the match to TRBD1 covers 7 bases. V was clipped by 1 base and J by 0 bases; unmatched bases: 6. The CDR3 runs 17 residues. CDR1 and CDR2 from the germline V gene are SGHAT and FQNNGV. CDR3 DNA sequence: TGTGCCAGCAGCTTAGTCTCAGGGGGTAACTCTGGAAACACCATATATTTT. Its protein product is CASSLVSGGNSGNTIYF.

CDR3: CASSRWTSVEQYF. The CDR3 coding sequence is TGTGCCAGCAGTCGTTGGACATCTGTCGAGCAGTACTTC. J is TRBJ2-7 and V is TRBV28; D is possibly TRBD1 (5 bases). The germline gives CDR1 MDHEN, CDR2 SYDVKM. The CDR3 runs 13 residues. V dropped 5 bases and J dropped 6 bases, with 14 bases sitting between them.

DNA of the CDR3: TGTGCCAGCAGCTCGCGACTCCCAAATGAGCAGTTCTTC. Its translation: CASSSRLPNEQFF. The gene calls are TRBV5-6 and TRBJ2-1, with D uncertain. The germline V and J ends were trimmed by 3 bases and 7 bases, with 11 bases remaining between them. Looked up from germline, CDR1 is SGHDT and CDR2 is YYEEEE. The length of the CDR3 is 13 residues. Drawing the rest from reference TRBV5-6 and TRBJ2-1, the complete variable domain is DAGVTQSPTHLIKTRGQQVTLRCSPKSGHDTVSWYQQALGQGPQFIFQYYEEEERQRGNFPDRFSGHQFPNYSSELNVNALLLGDSALYLCASSSRLPNEQFFGPGTRLTVL.

The chain employs TRBV2 and TRBJ1-2; tentatively, D is TRBD1 (5 bases). The CDR3 loop spans 12 amino acids. Germline CDR1 is SNHLY and CDR2 is FYNNEI. V was trimmed by 6 bases and J by 12 bases, leaving 17 bases between them. The CDR3: CASRGDRRWDTF. In nucleotides, the CDR3 is TGTGCCAGCAGGGGGGACCGCCGCTGGGACACCTTC.

CDR3 nucleotide sequence: TGTGCCTGGAGCCCCCCCGGGACCAATGAGCAGTTCTTC. This encodes CAWSPPGTNEQFF. This rearrangement joins TRBV30 to TRBJ2-1; D might be TRBD1 or TRBD2, each matching 5 bases. The CDR3 is 13 residues long. Germline assignment: CDR1 GTSNPN and CDR2 SVGIG (reference sequence). Trimming cost V 3 bases and J 6 bases, with 12 bases left between them. The full variable domain, completed using reference TRBV30 and TRBJ2-1, is SQTIHQWPATLVQPVGSPLSLECTVEGTSNPNLYWYRQAAGRGLQLLFYSVGIGQISSEVPQNLSASRPQDRQFILSSKKLLLSDSGFYLCAWSPPGTNEQFFGPGTRLTVL.

The genes are TRBV7-2 and TRBJ2-7; 9 bases match TRBD2. The CDR3 sequence is 15 residues long. The J segment lost 6 bases and the V segment lost 5 bases, leaving 11 bases of the junction unmatched. Germline V gene sequence: CDR1 SGHTA, CDR2 FQGNSA. Written as DNA, the CDR3 is TGTGCCAGCAGCCCCTCGGGGCGGGGGGGCAGCGAGCAGTACTTC. It yields the protein CASSPSGRGGSEQYF.

This chain uses TRBV7-9 with TRBJ1-1; TRBD1 might be the D (6 bases). CDR1 is SEHNR, CDR2 FQNEAQ, per germline (reference sequence). The CDR3 has 15 amino acids. Trimming shortened V by 0 bases and J by 10 bases, and 18 bases separated the two germline ends. For the CDR3, the DNA is TGTGCCAGCAGCTTAGCCCAGAGACAGGCCAATTCAGCTTTCTTT. Its translation is CASSLAQRQANSAFF. Drawing the rest from reference TRBV7-9 and TRBJ1-1, the complete variable domain is DTGVSQNPRHKITKRGQNVTFRCDPISEHNRLYWYRQTLGQGPEFLTYFQNEAQLEKSRLLSDRFSAERPKGSFSTLEIQRTEQGDSAMYLCASSLAQRQANSAFFGQGTRLTVV.

The chain is built from TRBV1 and TRBJ1-4. TRBV1 is a documented pseudogene. This CDR3 is 18 amino acids long. The CDR3 region has the DNA TGCACCAGCAGCCAAGAGGAGGGTTCGCCCACCTTTAATGAAAAACTGTTTTTT. Residues: CTSSQEEGSPTFNEKLFF.

The chain carries TRBV6-5 and TRBJ2-3; 13 bases match TRBD2. V gave up 4 bases and J gave up 7 bases; unmatched junction bases: 8. This CDR3 is 16 amino acids long. Germline lookup yields CDR1 MNHEY and CDR2 SVGAGI. The CDR3 bases are TGTGCCAGCAGTTCGGGACTAGCGGGGAGGCGTTATACGCAGTATTTT. This sequence encodes CASSSGLAGRRYTQYF.

The chain has TRBV6-6 and TRBJ2-3; D is unresolved. The CDR3 sequence is 14 residues long. The germline V gene encodes CDR1 MNHNY and CDR2 SVGAGI (reference sequence). The V end lost 2 bases, the J end lost 2 bases, and 8 bases lay between the germline ends. The CDR3 DNA reads as TGTGCCAGCAGTTACGTAGGGCCCACAGATACGCAGTATTTT. Its protein product is CASSYVGPTDTQYF.

In this sample, this clone turned up a few times. The chain employs TRBV20-1 and TRBJ1-1; D unresolved. There are 11 residues in the CDR3. Germline V gene lookup returns CDR1 DFQATT and CDR2 SNEGSKA (reference sequence). CDR3 region: CLGRPNTEAFF. Here the CDR3 DNA reads TGCCTAGGCAGGCCCAACACTGAAGCTTTCTTT.

This sequence joins TRBV30 and TRBJ2-5; the D is unclear. The CDR3 covers 15 residues. CDR1 is GTSNPN and CDR2 is SVGIG in the germline V gene (reference sequence). V lost 2 bases to trimming and J lost 0 bases, with 13 bases between them. This chain's CDR3 is CAWSLAPGYQETQYF. The CDR3 DNA sequence: TGTGCCTGGAGTTTAGCTCCCGGCTACCAAGAGACCCAGTACTTC.

The chain combines TRBV6-5 with TRBJ1-2; TRBD1 matches at 8 bases. In germline, CDR1 is MNHEY, CDR2 SVGAGI. The CDR3 spans 16 residues. The V segment lost 4 bases and the J segment 8 bases; nucleotides outside the gene matches: 15. The CDR3 sequence: CASSSPTGTGAGGYTF. The CDR3 bases are TGTGCCAGCAGTTCTCCAACCGGGACAGGCGCTGGAGGCTACACCTTC.

The chain combines TRBV5-1 with TRBJ1-2, with D unresolved. The V gene's germline CDR1 is SGHRS and CDR2 YFSETQ. Trimming cost V 4 bases and J 0 bases, with 7 bases left between them. This CDR3 has 13 amino acids. The CDR3 sequence: CASSPGTNYGYTF. Here the CDR3 DNA reads TGCGCCAGCAGCCCCGGGACTAACTATGGCTACACCTTC. The full variable domain, rest sourced from reference TRBV5-1 and TRBJ1-2, is KAGVTQTPRYLIKTRGQQVTLSCSPISGHRSVSWYQQTPGQGLQFLFEYFSETQRNKGNFPGRFSGRQFSNSRSEMNVSTLELGDSALYLCASSPGTNYGYTFGSGTRLTVV.

The chain has TRBV11-3 and TRBJ2-1, with D perhaps matching TRBD1 (5 bases). The V end lost 5 bases, the J end lost 6 bases, and 14 bases lay between the germline ends. Germline V gene data show CDR1 as SGHNT and CDR2 as YENEEA. The CDR3 loop spans 14 amino acids. The CDR3, as DNA: TGTGCCAGCAGCCCCGGTAGGGGTGTCAATGAGCAGTTCTTC. Protein product: CASSPGRGVNEQFF.

The chain uses TRBV30 and TRBJ1-1, with D hard to call. CDR3 length equals 14 residues. Germline values: CDR1 GTSNPN, CDR2 SVGIG (reference sequence). The V end lost 0 bases, the J end lost 6 bases, and 14 bases lay between the germline ends. As DNA, the CDR3 is TGTGCCTGGAGTGTACTACCTTCTGGGGCTGAAGCTTTCTTT. Amino acid sequence: CAWSVLPSGAEAFF.